This entry features one T cell receptor beta chain sequence. Its antigen is as yet unknown. These data originate in a study of neoadjuvant nivolumab and ipilimumab in lung cancer. Study conclusions and caveats: From pretherapy to surgery, tumor richness and clonality rose with dual therapy.

Clones were sequenced by immunoSEQ multiplex PCR, and TCRdb holds only the in-frame ones, with some missing. This sample yields tens of thousands of clones, of which more than 90% are seen a single time; about 2.1% belongs to the top ten. Looked up from germline, CDR1 is SGHRS and CDR2 is YFSETQ. V lost 6 bases, J lost 7 bases, and 4 bases stayed unmatched. The length of the CDR3 is 11 residues. The chain joins TRBV5-1 to TRBJ2-7, with 7 bases aligning to TRBD2. This sequence was found in an adult with non-small cell lung cancer. The sequencing here drew on peripheral blood, taken after neoadjuvant nivolumab, alone or with ipilimumab, at or shortly before surgery. CDR3 sequence (DNA): TGCGCCAGCACCGAAGCGGGGGAGCAGTACTTC. Translating gives CASTEAGEQYF. The entire variable domain, with the rest obtained from reference TRBV5-1 and TRBJ2-7, is as follows: KAGVTQTPRYLIKTRGQQVTLSCSPISGHRSVSWYQQTPGQGLQFLFEYFSETQRNKGNFPGRFSGRQFSNSRSEMNVSTLELGDSALYLCASTEAGEQYFGPGTRLTVT.